This T cell receptor beta chain appears in the sequencing data of a study of beta chain features in type 1 diabetes. Germline assignment: CDR1 SGDLS and CDR2 YYNGEE. Unmatched junction bases numbered 5, after V lost 0 bases and J lost 7 bases. The CDR3 runs to 15 residues. Study-level findings and limits: The study found moderately but significantly shorter TCRB CDR3s in all four CD4+ subsets of Type 1 diabetes patients.

Since all of the isolated RNA was reverse transcribed, expressed TCRB transcripts were what got sequenced. The repertoire was sequenced with immunoSEQ multiplex PCR; TCRdb's copy has only in-frame clones and lacks some. The sample contains about 250,000 clones, less than 15% of which appear only once. This clone was detected a few times. Antigen: not known. V gene TRBV9 combines with J gene TRBJ2-1; 9 nucleotides line up with TRBD2. The TCR was taken from a middle-aged woman in good health. The sequencing input was naive CD4+ T cells from blood. In nucleotides, the CDR3 is TGTGCCAGCAGCGTAGTGGCGGGGGGGCCGAATGAGCAGTTCTTC. Translated, it gives CASSVVAGGPNEQFF.